The 14 T cell receptor beta chains below all came from one sample that was sequenced in a study of type 1 and type 2 diabetes patients. The PCR template was genomic DNA. The TCR beta CDR3 region was amplified using 30 forward and 13 reverse primers. Using its own MiXCR run on the multiplex PCR reads, TCRdb lists one record per CDR3 protein. The sample lists approximately 260,000 distinct CDR3 sequences, roughly 44% occurring once. The sample was peripheral blood mononuclear cells (PBMCs). Source of these receptors: a man aged 18 to 35 with type 2 diabetes.

A few counts support this clonotype. This chain links TRBV7-2 with TRBJ1-1, with D possibly TRBD1 on 5 matching bases. Trimming removed 2 bases from V and 8 bases from J, with 12 bases in between. In germline, CDR1 is SGHTA, CDR2 FQGNSA. The CDR3 extends over 13 amino acids. CDR3 nucleotides: TGTGCCAGCAGCTTAACGCCCGGGGCCGAAGCTTTCTTT. This encodes CASSLTPGAEAFF. Filled out from reference TRBV7-2 and TRBJ1-1, the complete variable domain reads GAGVSQSPSNKVTEKGKDVELRCDPISGHTALYWYRQSLGQGLEFLIYFQGNSAPDKSGLPSDRFSAERTGGSVSTLTIQRTQQEDSAVYLCASSLTPGAEAFFGQGTRLTVV.

Details on this clonotype: Given a much more abundant clone one base away, this may be a read error. The CDR3: CSAPPQQGDYNEQFF. Here the CDR3 DNA reads TGCAGTGCACCCCCTCAGCAGGGGGACTACAATGAGCAGTTCTTC. The chain is built from TRBV20-1 and TRBJ2-1; 7 bases agree with TRBD1. V lost 6 bases to trimming and J lost 3 bases; unmatched junction nucleotides: 11. The CDR3 sequence is 15 residues long. CDR1 and CDR2 (germline): DFQATT, SNEGSKA (reference sequence).

The rearrangement joins TRBV6-5 to TRBJ2-7; D not certain. In germline, CDR1 is MNHEY, CDR2 SVGAGI. Trimming shortened V by 2 bases and J by 2 bases, and 13 bases separated the two germline ends. The CDR3 covers 15 residues. The CDR3 protein is CASSYGIGATYEQYF. In DNA, the CDR3 is TGTGCCAGCAGTTACGGAATCGGAGCCACCTACGAGCAGTACTTC.

This clonotype was counted between two and nine times. J is TRBJ2-7 and V is TRBV20-1, with a tentative D call TRBD2 (5 bases). This CDR3 spans 12 amino acids. Germline lookup yields CDR1 DFQATT and CDR2 SNEGSKA (reference sequence). The V gene lost 4 bases and the J gene lost 4 bases, with 11 bases spanning the gap. In nucleotides, the CDR3 is TGCAGTGCTACAGCGGAAGTTTACGAGCAGTACTTC. Amino acid sequence: CSATAEVYEQYF.

This clonotype was seen more than once but under ten times. The V gene is TRBV19, the J gene TRBJ2-7; tentatively, D is TRBD1 (5 bases). From germline, CDR1 is LNHDA and CDR2 SQIVND (reference sequence). The CDR3 runs to 15 residues. V shed 3 bases and J shed 3 bases, with 15 bases lying between them. The CDR3 DNA follows: TGTGCCAGTAGTATGGCCTTTGGGGCCTACTACGAGCAGTACTTC. It is translated as CASSMAFGAYYEQYF. Variable domain in full (rest from reference TRBV19 and TRBJ2-7): DGGITQSPKYLFRKEGQNVTLSCEQNLNHDAMYWYRQDPGQGLRLIYYSQIVNDFQKGDIAEGYSVSREKKESFPLTVTSAQKNPTAFYLCASSMAFGAYYEQYFGPGTRLTVT.

This clonotype was seen only a few times. This chain uses TRBV24-1 with TRBJ1-2; no clear D. CDR1 and CDR2 (germline): KGHDR, SFDVKD. The CDR3 runs 15 residues. The V end was cut by 9 bases, the J end by 2 bases, with 18 bases between. The CDR3 protein is CATRSAPKRNYGYTF. As DNA, the CDR3 is TGTGCCACCCGATCCGCCCCGAAGAGAAACTATGGCTACACCTTC.

The chain couples TRBV30 to TRBJ2-7; TRBD2 agrees at 11 bases. CDR3 size: 16 residues. V shed 2 bases and J 3 bases; nucleotides not matched to a gene: 9. Germline V CDR1 and CDR2: GTSNPN, SVGIG (reference sequence). DNA for the CDR3: TGTGCCTGGAGTCGGTTGGGGACTAGCGGCTTCTACGAGCAGTACTTC. It is translated as CAWSRLGTSGFYEQYF. Full variable domain (missing parts from reference TRBV30 and TRBJ2-7): SQTIHQWPATLVQPVGSPLSLECTVEGTSNPNLYWYRQAAGRGLQLLFYSVGIGQISSEVPQNLSASRPQDRQFILSSKKLLLSDSGFYLCAWSRLGTSGFYEQYFGPGTRLTVT.

This clonotype was recorded only once. V gene TRBV6-6 combines with J gene TRBJ2-2; 7 nucleotides line up with TRBD2. The germline CDR1 and CDR2 sequences are MNHNY and SVGAGI (reference sequence). Trimming took 5 bases from V and 6 from J; bases not matched to a gene: 6. The CDR3 has 14 residues. DNA of the CDR3: TGTGCCAGCAGTCGGGAGGCTGGCGCCGGGGAGCTGTTTTTT. Encoded protein: CASSREAGAGELFF.

This clonotype was seen only once. V is TRBV27 and J is TRBJ1-4, with 10 bases matching TRBD1. The germline V gene encodes CDR1 MNHEY and CDR2 SMNVEV (reference sequence). V lost 4 bases and J lost 8; bases outside the gene matches: 7. The CDR3 consists of 15 residues. The chain's CDR3 is CASSSPTGGKEKLFF. CDR3 DNA: TGTGCCAGCAGTTCCCCGACAGGGGGCAAGGAAAAACTGTTTTTT.

The J gene is TRBJ1-1, the V gene TRBV29-1; D ambiguous. CDR1 SQVTM and CDR2 ANQGSEA come from the germline V gene. Trimming cost V 4 bases and J 0 bases, with 12 bases left between them. The CDR3 runs to 14 residues. The CDR3 is CSVVSAHLNTEAFF. In DNA, the CDR3 is TGCAGCGTTGTATCAGCTCACTTGAACACTGAAGCTTTCTTT.

The rearrangement joins TRBV19 to TRBJ2-5; 7 nucleotides agree with TRBD1. Looked up from germline, CDR1 is LNHDA and CDR2 is SQIVND (reference sequence). The V segment lost 9 bases and the J segment 5 bases; nucleotides outside the gene matches: 24. This CDR3 has 18 amino acids. CDR3 residues: CASRNRTGEHGKGETQYF. CDR3 coding DNA: TGTGCCAGCCGGAATCGAACAGGGGAACATGGTAAGGGGGAGACCCAGTACTTC. Looking up the rest from reference TRBV19 and TRBJ2-5 gives the full variable domain: DGGITQSPKYLFRKEGQNVTLSCEQNLNHDAMYWYRQDPGQGLRLIYYSQIVNDFQKGDIAEGYSVSREKKESFPLTVTSAQKNPTAFYLCASRNRTGEHGKGETQYFGPGTRLLVL.

The chain carries TRBV20-1 and TRBJ2-5; 11 nucleotides line up with TRBD2. The J call may be incorrect, as the DNA end agrees better with TRBJ2-1. This CDR3 comprises 16 residues. From germline, CDR1 is DFQATT and CDR2 SNEGSKA (reference sequence). The DNA of the CDR3 is TGCAGTGCTAGAGATGGCCTAGCGGGAGGCTACAATGAGCAGTTCTTC. The encoded protein is CSARDGLAGGYNEQFF.

This chain links TRBV5-1 with TRBJ1-6; 7 bases are shared with TRBD1. Germline loops: CDR1 SGHRS, CDR2 YFSETQ. The CDR3 consists of 15 residues. V was clipped by 4 bases and J by 4 bases; unmatched bases: 5. The DNA of the CDR3 is TGCGCCAGCAGCGGGGGACAGAATTATAATTCACCCCTCCACTTT. Protein product: CASSGGQNYNSPLHF.

J is TRBJ2-7 and V is TRBV10-3; the D is unclear. From germline, CDR1 is ENHRY and CDR2 SYGVKD. CDR3 length: 13 amino acids. The V end was cut by 4 bases, the J end by 2 bases, with 9 bases between. CDR3 nucleotides: TGTGCCATCAGTGTGGGATATACCTACGAGCAGTACTTC. This encodes CAISVGYTYEQYF.